The sequence of this T cell receptor beta chain was determined in a study of blood T cell repertoires in COVID-19. For the study at large: Researchers got acute and convalescent COVID-19 samples from the United States, Italy and Spain. PBMCs, B-cell-depleted T cells, or T cells were the source of the cDNA or gDNA that made up the material.

V shed 4 bases and J 7 bases; nucleotides not matched to a gene: 5. Germline-derived CDR1 and CDR2 are SGHRS and YFSETQ. The CDR3 totals 13 residues. In the study's own analysis: Quantification of nucleated cells was approximated via reference gene primer amplification. Generated by immunoSEQ multiplex PCR, the TCRdb table keeps only in-frame clones and is missing some. V and J calls and clone size come straight from that table; D and trimming were deduced from the DNA. The sample has about 400,000 clones; 75% to 90% are singletons. This TCR was recovered from a woman aged 30 to 39 with active or convalescent COVID-19. J is TRBJ1-2 and V is TRBV5-1, with 9 bases lining up with TRBD1. The specimen sequenced was peripheral blood. CDR3 amino acids: CASSMDRGAGYTF. DNA for the CDR3: TGCGCCAGCAGCATGGACAGGGGCGCTGGCTACACCTTC.